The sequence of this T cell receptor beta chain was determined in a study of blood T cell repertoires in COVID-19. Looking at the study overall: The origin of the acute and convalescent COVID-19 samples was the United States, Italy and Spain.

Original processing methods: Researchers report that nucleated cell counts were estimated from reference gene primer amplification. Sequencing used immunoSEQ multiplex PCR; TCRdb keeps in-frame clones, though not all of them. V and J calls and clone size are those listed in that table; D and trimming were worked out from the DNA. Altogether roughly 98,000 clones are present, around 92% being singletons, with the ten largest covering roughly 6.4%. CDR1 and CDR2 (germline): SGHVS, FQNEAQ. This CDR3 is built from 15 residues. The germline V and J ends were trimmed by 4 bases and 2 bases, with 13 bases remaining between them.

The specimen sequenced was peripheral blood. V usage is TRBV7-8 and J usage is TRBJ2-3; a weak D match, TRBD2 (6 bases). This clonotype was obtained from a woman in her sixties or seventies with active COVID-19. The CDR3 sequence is CASSYSGVLTDTQYF. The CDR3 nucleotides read TGTGCCAGCAGCTACTCGGGAGTCCTCACAGATACGCAGTATTTT.